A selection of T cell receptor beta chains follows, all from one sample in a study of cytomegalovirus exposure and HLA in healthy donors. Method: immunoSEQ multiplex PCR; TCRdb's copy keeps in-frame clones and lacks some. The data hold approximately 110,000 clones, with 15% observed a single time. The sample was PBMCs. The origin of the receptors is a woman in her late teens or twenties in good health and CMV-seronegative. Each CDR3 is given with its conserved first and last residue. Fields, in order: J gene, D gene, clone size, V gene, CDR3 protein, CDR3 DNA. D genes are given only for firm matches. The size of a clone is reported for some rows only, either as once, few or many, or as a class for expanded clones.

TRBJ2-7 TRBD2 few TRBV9 CASSATSGSPHEQYF TGTGCCAGCAGCGCCACAAGCGGGAGCCCCCACGAGCAGTACTTC
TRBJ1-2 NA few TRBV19 CASSGGPHGYTF TGTGCCTCTAGCGGAGGGCCCCATGGCTACACCTTC
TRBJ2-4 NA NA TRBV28 CASSPPGGQQNIQYF TGTGCCAGCAGCCCACCAGGTGGCCAGCAAAACATTCAGTACTTC
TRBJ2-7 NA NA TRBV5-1 CASSSERNGEQYF TGCGCCAGCAGCTCCGAACGAAACGGGGAGCAGTACTTC
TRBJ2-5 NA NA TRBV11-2 CASNYKAWATLETQYF TGTGCCAGCAATTACAAGGCTTGGGCGACGCTTGAGACCCAGTACTTC
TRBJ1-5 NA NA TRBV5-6 CASSRGGASNQPQHF TGTGCCAGCAGCAGAGGGGGGGCTAGCAATCAGCCCCAGCATTTT
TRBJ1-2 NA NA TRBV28 CASSLFQEGYTF TGTGCCAGCAGTTTATTTCAGGAAGGCTACACCTTC
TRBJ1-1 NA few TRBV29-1 CSVGHPMNTEAFF TGCAGCGTGGGGCACCCGATGAACACTGAAGCTTTCTTT
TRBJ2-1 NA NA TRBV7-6 CAPPGPQGYPANEQFF TGTGCCCCACCAGGCCCGCAGGGGTATCCGGCAAATGAGCAGTTCTTC
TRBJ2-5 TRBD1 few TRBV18 CASSPEDRVRTQYF TGTGCCAGCTCACCTGAGGACAGGGTTAGGACCCAGTACTTC
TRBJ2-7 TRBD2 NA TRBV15 CATSRGLAVSYEQYF TGTGCCACCAGCAGAGGACTAGCGGTCTCCTACGAGCAGTACTTC
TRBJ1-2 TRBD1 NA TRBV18 CASSHQGASGYTF TGTGCCAGCTCACATCAGGGGGCATCTGGCTACACCTTC
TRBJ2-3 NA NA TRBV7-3 CASSSGGHRTDTQYF TGTGCCAGCAGCTCCGGGGGGCACCGCACAGATACGCAGTATTTT
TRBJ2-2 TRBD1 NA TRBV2 CASGQDKANTGELFF TGTGCCAGCGGACAGGACAAAGCGAACACCGGGGAGCTGTTTTTT
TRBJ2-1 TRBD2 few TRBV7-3 CASSPGLAGYNEQFF TGTGCCAGCAGCCCCGGGCTAGCGGGTTACAATGAGCAGTTCTTC
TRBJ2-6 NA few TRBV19 CASSIGPGSGANVLTF TGTGCCAGTAGTATAGGACCAGGCTCTGGGGCCAACGTCCTGACTTTC
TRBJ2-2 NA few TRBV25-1 CASSHTPGMNTGELFF TGTGCCAGCAGCCACACCCCGGGAATGAACACCGGGGAGCTGTTTTTT
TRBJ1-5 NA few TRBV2 CASSEARAEGPQHF TGTGCCAGCAGTGAAGCGCGGGCAGAAGGGCCCCAGCATTTT
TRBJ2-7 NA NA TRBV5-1 CASSFQGLPYEQYF TGCGCCAGCAGCTTCCAGGGGTTACCCTACGAGCAGTACTTC
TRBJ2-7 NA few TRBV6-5 CASSLSEGSYEQYF TGTGCCAGCAGTCTCTCGGAGGGAAGCTACGAGCAGTACTTC
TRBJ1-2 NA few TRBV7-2 CASSLTLVYGYTF TGTGCCAGCAGCTTAACATTGGTGTATGGCTACACCTTC
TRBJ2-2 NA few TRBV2 CASSYYMAGFGELFF TGTGCCAGCAGTTACTACATGGCTGGCTTCGGGGAGCTGTTTTTT
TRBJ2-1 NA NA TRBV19 CASTPTTFLNEQFF TGTGCCAGTACCCCGACGACATTTCTTAATGAGCAGTTCTTC
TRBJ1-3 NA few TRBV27 CASSPTASSGNTIYF TGTGCCAGCAGTCCTACAGCTTCCTCTGGAAACACCATATATTTT
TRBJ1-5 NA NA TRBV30 CAWSNQGNQPQHF TGTGCCTGGAGTAACCAGGGCAATCAGCCCCAGCATTTT
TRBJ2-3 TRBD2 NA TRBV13 CASSLGRLAGDTQYF TGTGCCAGCAGCTTAGGTCGGCTAGCGGGAGATACGCAGTATTTT
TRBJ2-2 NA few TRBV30 CAWRPLATGELFF TGTGCCTGGAGGCCCCTAGCAACCGGGGAGCTGTTTTTT
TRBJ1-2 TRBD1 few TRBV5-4 CASSWTGGESKGDTF TGTGCCAGCAGCTGGACAGGGGGAGAATCTAAGGGGGACACCTTC
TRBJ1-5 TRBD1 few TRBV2 CASSAWTGTQPQHF TGTGCCAGCAGTGCATGGACAGGGACTCAGCCCCAGCATTTT
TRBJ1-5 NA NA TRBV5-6 CASSLASAGPQHF TGTGCCAGCAGCTTGGCCTCTGCGGGGCCCCAGCATTTT
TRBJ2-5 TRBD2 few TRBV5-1 CASSLVGTSGVETQYF TGCGCCAGCAGCTTGGTCGGGACTAGCGGGGTAGAGACCCAGTACTTC
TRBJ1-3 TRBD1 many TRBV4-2 CASSQEQGAGNTIYF TGTGCCAGCAGCCAAGAACAGGGGGCTGGAAACACCATATATTTT
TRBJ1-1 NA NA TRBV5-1 CASKSQGSGTEAFF TGCGCCAGCAAGAGTCAGGGGTCAGGCACTGAAGCTTTCTTT
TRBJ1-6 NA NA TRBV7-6 CASSGTGGALHF TGTGCCAGCAGCGGCACCGGGGGGGCCCTCCACTTT
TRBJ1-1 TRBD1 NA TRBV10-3 CAIRGPGQADDTEAFF TGTGCCATCAGGGGGCCGGGACAGGCGGATGATACTGAAGCTTTCTTT
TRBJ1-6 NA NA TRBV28 CASSPSLGGSPLHF TGTGCCAGCAGCCCCAGTCTAGGAGGCTCACCCCTCCACTTT
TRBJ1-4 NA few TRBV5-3 CARKKGRGNEKLFF TGTGCCAGAAAAAAGGGGCGGGGGAATGAAAAACTGTTTTTT
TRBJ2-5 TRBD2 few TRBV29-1 CSVGVRGRGETQYF TGCAGCGTTGGGGTTCGGGGGAGGGGAGAGACCCAGTACTTC
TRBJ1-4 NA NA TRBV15 CATSREWESQKLFF TGTGCCACCAGCAGAGAATGGGAGTCTCAAAAACTGTTTTTT
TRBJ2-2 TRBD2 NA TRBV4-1 CASSPRASGGAGTGELFF TGCGCCAGCAGCCCAAGAGCGAGCGGGGGGGCCGGAACCGGGGAGCTGTTTTTT
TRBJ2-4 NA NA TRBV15 CATSRGWGEYIQYF TGTGCCACCAGCAGAGGTTGGGGGGAATACATTCAGTACTTC
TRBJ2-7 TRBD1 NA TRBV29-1 CSVRPGRTGSYEQYF TGCAGCGTCCGTCCCGGACGGACAGGGAGCTACGAGCAGTACTTC
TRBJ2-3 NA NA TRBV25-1 CASRGRTSTDTQYF TGTGCCAGCAGGGGCCGAACTAGCACAGATACGCAGTATTTT
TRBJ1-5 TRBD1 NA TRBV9 CASSPGQGRNQPQHF TGTGCCAGCAGCCCGGGACAGGGTAGAAATCAGCCCCAGCATTTT
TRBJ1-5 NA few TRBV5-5 CASSLFLVPGQPQHF TGTGCCAGCAGCTTGTTCTTAGTGCCTGGTCAGCCCCAGCATTTT
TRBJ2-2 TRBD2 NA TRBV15 CATGWILAGVRTGELFF TGTGCCACGGGTTGGATACTAGCGGGAGTTCGGACCGGGGAGCTGTTTTTT
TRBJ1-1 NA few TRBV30 CAWILGGTEAFF TGTGCCTGGATTTTGGGAGGGACTGAAGCTTTCTTT
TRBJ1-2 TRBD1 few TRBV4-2 CASSQRDRDYGYTF TGTGCCAGCAGCCAACGGGACAGGGACTATGGCTACACCTTC
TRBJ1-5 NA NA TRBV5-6 CASSVRTARNQPQHF TGTGCCAGCAGCGTGAGGACAGCGCGCAATCAGCCCCAGCATTTT
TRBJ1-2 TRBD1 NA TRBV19 CASSPGQGGGYTF TGTGCCAGTAGTCCGGGACAGGGGGGCGGCTACACCTTC
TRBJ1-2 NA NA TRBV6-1 CASSEARQINYGYTF TGTGCCAGCAGTGAAGCGAGGCAGATTAACTATGGCTACACCTTC
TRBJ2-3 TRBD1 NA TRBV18 CASSPSRGRTDTQYF TGTGCCAGCTCACCTAGCAGGGGGCGTACAGATACGCAGTATTTT
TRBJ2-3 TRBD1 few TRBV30 CAWDLGQGGDTQYF TGTGCCTGGGACCTTGGACAGGGTGGAGATACGCAGTATTTT
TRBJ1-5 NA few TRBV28 CASNAMGGNQPQHF TGTGCCAGCAATGCCATGGGGGGGAATCAGCCCCAGCATTTT
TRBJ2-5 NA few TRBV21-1 CASSKLDRERVTQYF TGTGCCAGCAGCAAACTCGACAGGGAAAGAGTGACCCAGTACTTC
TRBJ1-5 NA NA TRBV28 CASRLGGPQHF TGTGCCAGCCGCCTAGGGGGGCCCCAGCATTTT
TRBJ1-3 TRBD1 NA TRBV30 CACRQGVGNTIYF TGTGCCTGCCGACAGGGAGTTGGAAACACCATATATTTT
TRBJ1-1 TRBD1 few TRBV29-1 CSIQEMGQGLAFF TGCAGCATCCAAGAAATGGGACAGGGTCTCGCTTTCTTT
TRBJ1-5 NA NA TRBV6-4 CASSVRPADGNQPQHF TGTGCCAGCAGTGTTCGGCCAGCGGATGGCAATCAGCCCCAGCATTTT
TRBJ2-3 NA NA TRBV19 CASTRGGGPSTDTQYF TGTGCCAGTACCCGTGGGGGGGGGCCTAGCACAGATACGCAGTATTTT